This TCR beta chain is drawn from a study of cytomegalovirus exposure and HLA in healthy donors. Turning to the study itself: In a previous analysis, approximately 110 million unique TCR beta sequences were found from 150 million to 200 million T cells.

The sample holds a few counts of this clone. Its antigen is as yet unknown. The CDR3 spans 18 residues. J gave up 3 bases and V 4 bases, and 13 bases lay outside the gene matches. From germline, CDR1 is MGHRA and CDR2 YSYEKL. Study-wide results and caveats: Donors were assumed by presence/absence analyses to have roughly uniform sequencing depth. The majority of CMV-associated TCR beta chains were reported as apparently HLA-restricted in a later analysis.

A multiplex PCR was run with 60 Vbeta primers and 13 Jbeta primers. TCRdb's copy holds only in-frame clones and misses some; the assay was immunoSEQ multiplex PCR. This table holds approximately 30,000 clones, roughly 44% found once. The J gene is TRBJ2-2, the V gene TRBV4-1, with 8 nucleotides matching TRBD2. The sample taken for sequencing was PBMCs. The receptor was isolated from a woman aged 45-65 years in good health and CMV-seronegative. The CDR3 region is CASSRQRAQRGYTGELFF. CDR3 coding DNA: TGCGCCAGCAGCCGCCAAAGGGCCCAGCGGGGGTACACCGGGGAGCTGTTTTTT.